This record concerns one T cell receptor beta chain sequence. This sample was included in a study of graft-versus-host responses after intestinal transplantation. Whole-study context: For about three years after anti-thymocyte globulin induction, all recipients took tacrolimus and steroids.

Sequenced by immunoSEQ multiplex PCR; TCRdb stores in-frame clones only, minus some. In the table there are approximately 24,000 clones, roughly 93% of which are singletons. Trimming left V 0 bases short and J 4 bases short, with 4 bases between. Per germline, CDR1 MNHEY and CDR2 SVGAGI. The CDR3 covers 14 residues. The specimen comprised PBMCs, sampled 18 days after transplant. This TCR was recovered from a human patient who received an intestinal transplant, so some T cells may come from the graft donor. The V gene is TRBV6-5, the J gene TRBJ1-6; D not resolved. CDR3 in amino acids: CASSYSGYNSPLHF. The CDR3 bases are TGTGCCAGCAGTTACTCAGGGTATAATTCACCCCTCCACTTT.